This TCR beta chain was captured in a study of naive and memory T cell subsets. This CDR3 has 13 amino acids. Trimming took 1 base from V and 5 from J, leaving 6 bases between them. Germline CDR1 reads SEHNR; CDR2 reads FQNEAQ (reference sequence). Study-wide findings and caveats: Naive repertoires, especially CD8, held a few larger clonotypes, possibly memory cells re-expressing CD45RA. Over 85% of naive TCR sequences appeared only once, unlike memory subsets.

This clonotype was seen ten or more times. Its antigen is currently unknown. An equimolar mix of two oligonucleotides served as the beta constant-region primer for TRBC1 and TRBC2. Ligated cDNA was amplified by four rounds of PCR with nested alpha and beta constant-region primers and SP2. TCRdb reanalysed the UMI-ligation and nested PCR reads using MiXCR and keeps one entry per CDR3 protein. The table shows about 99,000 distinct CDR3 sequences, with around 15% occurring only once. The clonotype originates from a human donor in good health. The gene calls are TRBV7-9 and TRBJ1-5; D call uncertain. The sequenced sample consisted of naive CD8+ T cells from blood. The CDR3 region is CASSLDQHQPQHF. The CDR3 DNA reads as TGTGCCAGCAGCTTAGACCAACATCAGCCCCAGCATTTT.